Detailed here is one T cell receptor beta chain. These data belong to a study of blood T cell repertoires in COVID-19. The CDR3 is 13 residues long. Per the germline V gene, CDR1 is SEHNR and CDR2 is FQNEAQ (reference sequence). V was pared by 4 bases and J by 7 bases, with 12 bases between. Sequencing used immunoSEQ multiplex PCR; TCRdb keeps in-frame clones, though not all of them. This table has fewer than 200,000 clones, around 82% appearing once. The chain uses TRBV7-9 and TRBJ2-3; D ambiguous. The TCR was taken from a woman aged 60-75 years with acute COVID-19. Sequencing input: PBMCs or T cells enriched from blood (not recorded which). This CDR3 is CASSSDFSHTQYF. As DNA, the CDR3 is TGTGCCAGCAGCTCCGACTTTTCCCATACGCAGTATTTT.